The 20 T cell receptor beta chains given below trace back to one sample, sequenced in a study of shared clonotypes between healthy human individuals. Clones were read by immunoSEQ multiplex PCR, and TCRdb kept only the in-frame ones, dropping some. The sample includes roughly 2.5 million clones, about 92% seen only once; the top ten take about 0.13%. What was sequenced was naive CD4+ T cells sorted from blood. The subset was: CD45RA+ positively selected. The receptors originated from a man aged 18 to 35 in good health.

DNA of the CDR3: TGTGCCAGCATTTTGCAGGGGGTCGATGGCTACACCTTC. Translation: CASILQGVDGYTF. The chain recombines TRBV21-1 with TRBJ1-2; TRBD1 is taken as the D call from the table, unchecked against the DNA. TRBV21-1 is shown as a pseudogene. The CDR3 contains 13 residues.

The genes are TRBV29-1 and TRBJ2-3, with unresolved D. CDR1 is SQVTM, CDR2 ANQGSEA, per germline. This CDR3 region has 14 residues. Trimming removed 2 bases from V and 6 bases from J, with 15 bases in between. The CDR3 DNA follows: TGCAGCGTTGAATGGCCGGTCGCGACGGATACGCAGTATTTT. Amino acid sequence: CSVEWPVATDTQYF.

This rearrangement joins TRBV18 to TRBJ2-5; D uncertain. This CDR3 has 15 residues. Germline assignment: CDR1 KGHSH and CDR2 LQKENI. The V end was cut by 3 bases, the J end by 0 bases, with 11 bases between. The CDR3 DNA is TGTGCCAGCTCACCGGGAACTCAAAACCAAGAGACCCAGTACTTC. Translated: CASSPGTQNQETQYF.

This clone has a single count. In DNA, the CDR3 is TGCGCCAGCAGCCCGGGGCACAGCGGGGGGGCCGTGTACGAGCAGTACTTC. Translating it yields CASSPGHSGGAVYEQYF. The V gene is TRBV5-1, the J gene TRBJ2-5; TRBD2 aligns across 10 bases. The J call may be wrong; the DNA end is better matched by TRBJ2-7. The CDR3 sequence is 17 residues long. Germline V gene data show CDR1 as SGHRS and CDR2 as YFSETQ.

The V call is TRBV6-6, the J call TRBJ1-4; the D gene is possibly TRBD1 (6 bases). Germline V gives CDR1 MNHNY, CDR2 SVGAGI (reference sequence). V was cut by 7 bases and J by 10 bases, with 22 bases left in between. The CDR3 length is 15 residues. The CDR3 reads CASTPHEQGSGKLFF. As DNA, the CDR3 is TGTGCCAGCACACCCCACGAGCAGGGGAGCGGAAAACTGTTTTTT.

CDR3 region: CASRLQENTEAFF. In DNA, the CDR3 is TGTGCCAGCAGGTTACAAGAGAACACTGAAGCTTTCTTT. The J gene is TRBJ1-1, the V gene TRBV7-2; the D is unclear. The ends were cut back, 6 bases at V and 1 base at J, with 9 bases in the middle. Per germline, CDR1 SGHTA and CDR2 FQGNSA. CDR3 size: 13 residues.

The V call is TRBV5-1, the J call TRBJ2-2; D perhaps matches TRBD1 (5 bases). The CDR3 has 16 residues. Trimming left V 4 bases short and J 1 base short, with 14 bases between. CDR1 is SGHRS, CDR2 YFSETQ, per germline. Here the CDR3 reads CASSPRPQGNTGELFF. The DNA for the CDR3 is TGCGCCAGCAGCCCCCGTCCCCAGGGGAACACCGGGGAGCTGTTTTTT.

This chain uses TRBV11-2 with TRBJ1-4; possible D gene TRBD1, 6 bases. From germline, CDR1 is SGHAT and CDR2 FQNNGV. Trimming took off 3 bases at V and 4 bases at J, with 15 bases between the two ends. CDR3 length: 16 amino acids. CDR3 sequence reads: CASSLGPGAGNEKLFF. DNA for the CDR3: TGTGCCAGCAGCTTGGGTCCGGGGGCCGGTAATGAAAAACTGTTTTTT.

The chain recombines TRBV2 with TRBJ2-1; a possible D gene is TRBD2 (5 bases). Germline V gives CDR1 SNHLY, CDR2 FYNNEI. V was pared by 4 bases and J by 0 bases, with 10 bases between. The CDR3 consists of 15 residues. The CDR3, as DNA: TGTGCCAGCAGTGCACGGGAAAGCTCCTACAATGAGCAGTTCTTC. It is translated as CASSARESSYNEQFF.

The gene calls are TRBV6-1 and TRBJ2-3, with D possibly matching TRBD1 (5 bases). V was clipped by 3 bases and J by 8 bases, with 15 bases between them. Germline V gene lookup returns CDR1 MNHNS and CDR2 SASEGT. CDR3 length: 14 residues. The CDR3: CASSDSQGAVTQYF. The CDR3 DNA reads TGTGCCAGCAGTGACTCCCAGGGTGCAGTTACGCAGTATTTT.

This rearrangement joins TRBV7-9 to TRBJ2-2; D gene unclear. This CDR3 is 12 amino acids long. Germline V gene lookup returns CDR1 SEHNR and CDR2 FQNEAQ (reference sequence). The V and J ends lost 5 bases and 4 bases respectively, with 5 bases between them. DNA of the CDR3: TGTGCCAGCAGCAGAGTCACCGGGGAGCTGTTTTTT. Translated: CASSRVTGELFF.

The chain joins TRBV19 to TRBJ1-1; D perhaps matches TRBD1 (5 bases). The CDR3 is 14 amino acids. The germline CDR1 and CDR2 sequences are LNHDA and SQIVND (reference sequence). V was trimmed by 1 base and J by 4 bases, leaving 10 bases between them. The CDR3 here is CASSIGGIVTEAFF. The CDR3 nucleotides are TGTGCCAGTAGTATAGGGGGCATCGTCACTGAAGCTTTCTTT.

J is TRBJ1-5 and V is TRBV7-8; 7 bases are a match to TRBD1. Germline V lookup: CDR1 SGHVS, CDR2 FQNEAQ. This CDR3 comprises 15 residues. The trim removed 6 bases at V and 4 bases at J, leaving 9 bases unmatched. CDR3 region: CASRPRGPENQPQHF. The CDR3 coding sequence is TGTGCCAGCAGACCGAGGGGGCCGGAGAATCAGCCCCAGCATTTT.

The chain combines TRBV18 with TRBJ1-1; D not resolved. V was clipped by 1 base and J by 0 bases, with 12 bases between them. CDR3 length: 16 residues. In germline, CDR1 is KGHSH, CDR2 LQKENI. CDR3 amino acids: CASSPLMQAMNTEAFF. Written as DNA, the CDR3 is TGTGCCAGCTCACCACTCATGCAGGCAATGAACACTGAAGCTTTCTTT. Full variable domain (remainder filled in from reference TRBV18 and TRBJ1-1): NAGVMQNPRHLVRRRGQEARLRCSPMKGHSHVYWYRQLPEEGLKFMVYLQKENIIDESGMPKERFSAEFPKEGPSILRIQQVVRGDSAAYFCASSPLMQAMNTEAFFGQGTRLTVV.

CDR3 DNA sequence: TGTGCCAGCAGTGACACACTAGGCGGGACATTCAGCAATCAGCCCCAGCATTTT. Its protein is CASSDTLGGTFSNQPQHF. The rearrangement links TRBV6-1 to TRBJ1-5, with D tentatively TRBD1 (6 bases). From germline, CDR1 is MNHNS and CDR2 SASEGT. This CDR3 has 18 amino acids. Trimming stripped 3 bases from V and 1 base from J, with 19 bases between.

The CDR3 spells CASSPTRVLSGELFF. CDR3 sequence (DNA): TGTGCCAGCAGTCCTACCAGGGTACTCTCCGGGGAGCTGTTTTTT. V gene TRBV7-9 combines with J gene TRBJ2-2; D possibly corresponds to TRBD1 (5 bases). The V end was cut by 6 bases, the J end by 6 bases, with 17 bases between. The CDR3 spans 15 residues. The germline gives CDR1 SEHNR, CDR2 FQNEAQ (reference sequence).

The chain links TRBV6-4 to TRBJ1-1; perhaps TRBD1 as D (6 bases). The CDR3 extends over 14 amino acids. Germline CDR1 reads MRHNA; CDR2 reads SNTAGT. Trimming left V 2 bases short and J 4 bases short, with 11 bases between. In nucleotides, the CDR3 is TGTGCCAGCAGTGACGGGGCCAGGGGCACTGAAGCTTTCTTT. As protein: CASSDGARGTEAFF.

The count of this clone is one. The genes are TRBV27 and TRBJ1-5, with D hard to call. Germline CDR1 MNHEY, CDR2 SMNVEV (reference sequence). V was trimmed by 0 bases and J by 0 bases, leaving 6 bases between them. CDR3 length: 15 residues. CDR3 in amino acids: CASSLSTGSNQPQHF. CDR3 sequence (DNA): TGTGCCAGCAGTTTATCGACTGGTAGCAATCAGCCCCAGCATTTT.

The chain combines TRBV29-1 with TRBJ1-2, with 10 bases aligning to TRBD1. After removal of 3 bases from V and 7 bases from J, the junction contained 5 bases not matched to a gene. Germline lookup yields CDR1 SQVTM and CDR2 ANQGSEA. The CDR3 has 13 amino acids. CDR3 sequence reads: CSVEGQGLGGYTF. CDR3 DNA: TGCAGCGTTGAGGGACAGGGGTTAGGTGGCTACACCTTC.

With regard to this clone: Other DNA sequences in the sample encode the same CDR3. The J gene is TRBJ1-5, the V gene TRBV18; possible D gene TRBD1, 5 bases. Germline CDR1 KGHSH, CDR2 LQKENI. The ends were cut back, 2 bases at V and 4 bases at J, with 9 bases in the middle. The CDR3 runs to 14 residues. This chain's CDR3 is CASSPLAGNQPQHF. The CDR3 DNA reads as TGTGCCAGCTCACCATTAGCAGGGAATCAGCCCCAGCATTTT. Supplemented by reference TRBV18 and TRBJ1-5, the full variable domain reads NAGVMQNPRHLVRRRGQEARLRCSPMKGHSHVYWYRQLPEEGLKFMVYLQKENIIDESGMPKERFSAEFPKEGPSILRIQQVVRGDSAAYFCASSPLAGNQPQHFGDGTRLSIL.